This T cell receptor (beta chain) was documented in a study of T cell repertoires in cytomegalovirus infection. Study background: Recently identified HLA-C-restricted CMV epitopes and well-studied HLA-B-restricted CMV epitopes were used by the study. Study-wide results and limits: Ex vivo responses were dominated by HLA-C-restricted CMV-specific TCR beta clonotypes.

TCRdb re-derived calls from the reads in MiXCR, one entry per CDR3 protein. The sample lists 900,000 to 950,000 distinct CDR3 sequences, 30% to 40% occurring once. CDR1 MNHEY and CDR2 SMNVEV come from the germline V gene (reference sequence). CDR3 size: 16 residues. Trimming shortened V by 5 bases and J by 0 bases, and 14 bases separated the two germline ends. This clonotype has a handful of counts. The antigen is undetermined. The chain uses TRBV27 and TRBJ1-3; D is unresolved. The sequence derives from a human donor in good health (CMV status not recorded). Some clones in this sample may be carry-over from other donors' samples. The material sequenced was cultured CD8+ T cells from PBMCs, taken from culture after CMV antigen stimulation. The CDR3 protein is CASSLGLPLSGNTIYF. As DNA, the CDR3 is TGTGCCAGCAGTCTGGGCCTGCCCCTCTCTGGAAACACCATATATTTT.